This T cell receptor beta chain was retrieved from a study of patients and donors after allogeneic stem cell transplantation. TCRdb re-derived calls from the RT-PCR reads in MiXCR, one entry per CDR3 protein. This sample has approximately 200,000 distinct CDR3 sequences, with around two fifths found just once. CDR3 size: 16 residues. Germline V lookup: CDR1 DFQATT, CDR2 SNEGSKA (reference sequence). The J segment lost 1 base and the V segment lost 2 bases, leaving 7 bases of the junction unmatched. The sequenced sample was blood, either unsorted or a sorted T cell fraction (not recorded which). The chain recombines TRBV20-1 with TRBJ1-1, with 10 nucleotides matching TRBD1. This receptor was taken from a human donor who was either an allogeneic HSCT recipient or a stem cell or donor lymphocyte infusion donor (not recorded which). It is not recorded whose cells these are; they may come from a transplant donor. CDR3 amino acids: CSARPTGGRKNTEAFF. The CDR3 DNA reads as TGCAGTGCTAGACCGACAGGGGGCAGAAAGAACACTGAAGCTTTCTTT.